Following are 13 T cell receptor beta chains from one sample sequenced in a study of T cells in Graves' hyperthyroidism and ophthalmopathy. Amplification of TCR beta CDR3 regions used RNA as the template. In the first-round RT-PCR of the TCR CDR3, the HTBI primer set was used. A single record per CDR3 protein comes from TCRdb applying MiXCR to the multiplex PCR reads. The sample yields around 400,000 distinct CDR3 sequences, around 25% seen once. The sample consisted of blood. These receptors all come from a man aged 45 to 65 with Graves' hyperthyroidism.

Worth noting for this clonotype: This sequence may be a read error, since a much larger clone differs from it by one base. CDR3 bases: TGTGCCAGCAGCCTGTCCGGCAGGGGGCACTACGAGCTGTACTTC. It is translated as CASSLSGRGHYELYF. The J gene is TRBJ2-7, the V gene TRBV3-1; TRBD1 matches 8 bases. Per germline, CDR1 LGHDT and CDR2 YNNKEL (reference sequence). The CDR3 has 15 residues.

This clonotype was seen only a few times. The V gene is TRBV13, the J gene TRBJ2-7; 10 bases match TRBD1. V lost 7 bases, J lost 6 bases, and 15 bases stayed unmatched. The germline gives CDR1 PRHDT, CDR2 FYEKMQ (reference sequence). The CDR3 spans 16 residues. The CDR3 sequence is CASKRLGQGMFSEQYF. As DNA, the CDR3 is TGTGCCAGCAAACGCCTGGGACAGGGGATGTTTAGCGAGCAGTACTTC.

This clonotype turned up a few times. The DNA of the CDR3 is TGCGCCAGCAGCCCAGAAGCGGGAAACTACAATGAGCAGTTCTTC. Protein product: CASSPEAGNYNEQFF. V is TRBV5-1 and J is TRBJ2-1; the match to TRBD2 covers 7 bases. The CDR3 covers 15 residues. The J segment lost 3 bases and the V segment lost 4 bases, leaving 7 bases of the junction unmatched. Germline V lookup: CDR1 SGHRS, CDR2 YFSETQ.

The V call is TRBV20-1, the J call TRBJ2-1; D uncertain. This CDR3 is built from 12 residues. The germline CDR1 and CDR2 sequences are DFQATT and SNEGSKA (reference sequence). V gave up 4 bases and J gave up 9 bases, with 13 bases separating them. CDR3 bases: TGCAGTGCTACCCAGAAGAGGAGTGAGCAGTTCTTC. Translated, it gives CSATQKRSEQFF.

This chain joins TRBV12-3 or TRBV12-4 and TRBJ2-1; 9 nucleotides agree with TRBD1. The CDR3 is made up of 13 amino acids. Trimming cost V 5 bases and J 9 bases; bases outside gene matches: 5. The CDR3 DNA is TGTGCCAGCAGTCCACAGGGGGCTGGTGAGCAGTTCTTC. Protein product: CASSPQGAGEQFF.

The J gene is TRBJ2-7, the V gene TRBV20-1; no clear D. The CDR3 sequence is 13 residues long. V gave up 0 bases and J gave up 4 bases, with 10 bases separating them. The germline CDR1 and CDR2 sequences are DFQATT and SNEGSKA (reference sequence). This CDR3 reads CSAREESRYEQYF. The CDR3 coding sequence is TGCAGTGCTAGAGAAGAGAGTAGGTACGAGCAGTACTTC.

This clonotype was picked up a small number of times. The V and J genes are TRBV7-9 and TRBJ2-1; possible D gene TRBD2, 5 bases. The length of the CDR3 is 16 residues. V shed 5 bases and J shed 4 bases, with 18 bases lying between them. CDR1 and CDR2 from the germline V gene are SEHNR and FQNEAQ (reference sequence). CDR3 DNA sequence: TGTGCCAGCAGCCCCCACGAGCGGCCTGTTTACAATGAGCAGTTCTTC. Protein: CASSPHERPVYNEQFF.

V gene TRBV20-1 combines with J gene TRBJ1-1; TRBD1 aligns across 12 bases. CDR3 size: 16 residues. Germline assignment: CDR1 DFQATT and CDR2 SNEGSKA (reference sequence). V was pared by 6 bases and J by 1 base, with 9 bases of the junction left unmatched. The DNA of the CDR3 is TGCAGTGCGGGCCGGGACAGGGGGCGACGGAACACTGAAGCTTTCTTT. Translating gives CSAGRDRGRRNTEAFF.

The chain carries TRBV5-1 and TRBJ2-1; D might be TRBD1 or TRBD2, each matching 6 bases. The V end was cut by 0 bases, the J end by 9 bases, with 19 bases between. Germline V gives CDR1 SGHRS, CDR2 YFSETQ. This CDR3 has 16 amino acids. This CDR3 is CASSLVLQAEGGEQFF. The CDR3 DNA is TGCGCCAGCAGCTTGGTATTGCAGGCCGAGGGGGGTGAGCAGTTCTTC.

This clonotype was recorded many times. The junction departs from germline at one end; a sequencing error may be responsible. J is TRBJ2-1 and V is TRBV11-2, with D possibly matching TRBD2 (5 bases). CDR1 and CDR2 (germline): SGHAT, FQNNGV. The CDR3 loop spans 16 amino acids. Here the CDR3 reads CASSWSAGNTYNERFF. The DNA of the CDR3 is TGTGCCAGCAGCTGGTCGGCGGGCAATACGTACAATGAGCGGTTCTTC.

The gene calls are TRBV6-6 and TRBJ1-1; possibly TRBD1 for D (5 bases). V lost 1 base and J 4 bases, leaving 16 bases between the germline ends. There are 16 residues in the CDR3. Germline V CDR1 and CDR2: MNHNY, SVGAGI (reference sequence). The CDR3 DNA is TGTGCCAGCAGTTACTTCCCCCCAGGGAGGGGCACTGAAGCTTTCTTT. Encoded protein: CASSYFPPGRGTEAFF.

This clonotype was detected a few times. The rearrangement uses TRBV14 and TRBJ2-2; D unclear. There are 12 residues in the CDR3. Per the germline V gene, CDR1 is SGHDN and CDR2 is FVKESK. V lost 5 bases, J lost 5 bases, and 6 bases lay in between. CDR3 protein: CASSTLTGELFF. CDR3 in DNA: TGTGCCAGCAGCACCCTTACCGGGGAGCTGTTTTTT.

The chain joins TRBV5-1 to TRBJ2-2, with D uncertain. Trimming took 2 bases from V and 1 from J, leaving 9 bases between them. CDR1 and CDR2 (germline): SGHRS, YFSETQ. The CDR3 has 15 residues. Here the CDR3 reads CASSFLSQNTGELFF. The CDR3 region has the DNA TGCGCCAGCAGCTTTCTTAGTCAGAACACCGGGGAGCTGTTTTTT.